This entry features one T cell receptor (beta chain) sequence. Antigen: not known. This sample stems from a study of blood T cells in healthy people across ages. Study-wide points: Whereas aged donors had fewer naive CD4+ cells, long-lived donors had more of them and higher diversity.

The study drew donors from healthy Caucasian individuals in Russia aged roughly 6 to 100. This CDR3 region has 14 residues. V dropped 5 bases and J dropped 4 bases, with 14 bases sitting between them. Germline CDR1 and CDR2: MNHNY and SVGAGI (reference sequence). Primed by a sample-barcoded 5' primer and a J-beta primer mix, a second PCR proceeded for 7 to 11 cycles. Each cDNA molecule was tagged by a template-switch adaptor that had 12 random nucleotides. TCRdb reprocessed the 5' RACE reads via MiXCR and lists one record per CDR3 protein. The repertoire holds some 900,000 distinct CDR3 sequences, about 44% seen once, with roughly 12% in the top ten.

Sequencing input: blood. The sequence was collected from a man aged 30 to 45 in good health. The chain links TRBV6-6 to TRBJ1-2; D is ambiguous. CDR3 sequence reads: CASSTDAGSYGYTF. CDR3 nucleotides: TGTGCCAGCAGTACCGATGCGGGGAGCTATGGCTACACCTTC.